Described below is a single TCR beta chain sequence and its context. The clone's antigen remains unknown. No base qualities exist here, and no much larger clone lies one base off it. The data originate from a study of OX40 agonist ivuxolimab in advanced cancers. A note on the overall study: Ivuxolimab was an agonistic, fully human IgG2 monoclonal antibody directed against OX40 (CD134), a costimulatory receptor. Patients were allowed to have had prior anti-PD-1, anti-PD-L1 or anti-CTLA-4 therapy, and 30% to 40% of the dose-escalation patients had previously received checkpoint inhibitors. Of the approximately 50 patients in dose escalation, around 19 had hepatocellular carcinoma, about 15 had melanoma, 9 had renal cell carcinoma and 9 had head and neck cancer. Partial responses occurred in three dose-escalation patients, of whom one had hepatocellular carcinoma and two had cutaneous melanoma. The purpose of peripheral TCRbeta sequencing was to test whether ivuxolimab changed TCR sequence diversity and led to clonal T-cell expansion. In the dose-escalation cohort, over 65% of patients were male, and the mean age was approximately 64 years, with a range of about 20 to 79. The paper describes the monotherapy dose-escalation part (N of about 50 patients) of the phase I trial of ivuxolimab. Intravenous ivuxolimab was administered to patients every 2 weeks at six dose levels: 0.01, 0.1, 0.3, 1.5, 3 and 10 mg/kg.

What the research found in general, with its limitations: After ivuxolimab, CD8+ T cells had more expanded clones than CD4+ T cells on average. Low levels of normalized T-cell clonal expansion were also seen in some patients who did not respond. In the 0.1-3.0 mg/kg groups, partial responders had among the lowest normalized peripheral clonal expansion, particularly in CD8+ T cells. The antigen specificity of the peripheral T cells that underwent clonal expansion was not determined. Clonal expansion of both CD4+ and CD8+ blood T cells was observed from baseline to week 6 at doses 0.1 to 3.0 mg/kg.

Genomic DNA was isolated from the sorted cells so that the TCRbeta CDR3 region could be sequenced. The immunoSEQ Assay was used to sequence the TCRbeta CDR3 regions. What TCRdb holds here is the immuneACCESS table cut down to in-frame rearrangements. Part of the clones is not present; checked against another copy, under half of the missing clones reflect an unresolved V gene, and the others are unexplained. Recorded for this sample are approximately 84,000 clones; approximately 86% of them occurred a single time. The ten largest make up around 2% of the sample. In the germline V gene, CDR1 corresponds to SGHVS and CDR2 to FNYEAQ. Inclusive of the bounding cysteine and phenylalanine, the CDR3 is 14 residues long. Only CDR3 DNA is held: 42 bases, read in frame from base 1. After removal of 5 bases from V and 0 bases from J, the junction retains 3 bases not matched to a gene. The trial excluded patients who had a history of autoimmune disease or who were on systemic immunosuppression. Peripheral blood for TCR sequencing was collected from all dose cohorts at baseline, on cycle 4 day 1, and on cycle 7 day 1. The samples were taken from a phase I, first-in-human, multicenter, open-label dose-escalation trial of ivuxolimab. Adults with locally advanced or metastatic melanoma, renal cell carcinoma, hepatocellular carcinoma or head and neck squamous cell carcinoma were enrolled in the trial. Before TCR sequencing, CD4+ T cells and CD8+ T cells were sorted from peripheral blood as separate populations.

The TCR comes from an adult with an advanced solid tumor such as melanoma, head and neck, liver or kidney cancer. The chain uses TRBV7-6 and TRBJ1-1; TRBD1 matches 7 bases in the middle. Sequences were derived from CD4+ or CD8+ T cells sorted from blood, sampled in a trial of the OX40 agonist ivuxolimab. The sequenced DNA: TGTGCCAGCAGCAACAGGGGCTTGAACACTGAAGCTTTCTTT. It encodes CASSNRGLNTEAFF. Beyond the CDR3, the reference TRBV7-6 and TRBJ1-1 genes provide the residues; the full variable domain reads: GAGVSQSPRYKVTKRGQDVALRCDPISGHVSLYWYRQALGQGPEFLTYFNYEAQQDKSGLPNDRFSAERPEGSISTLTIQRTEQRDSAMYRCASSNRGLNTEAFFGQGTRLTVV.